This T cell receptor (beta chain) was captured by sequencing in a study of blood T cell repertoires in COVID-19. In the study overall: Both acute and convalescent COVID-19 samples were obtained from the United States, Italy and Spain. The cDNA or gDNA used as material had been derived from T cells, B-cell-depleted T cells, or PBMCs.

In the original processing: Counts of nucleated cells, estimated from reference gene primer amplification, were obtained. TCRdb's copy holds only in-frame clones and misses some; the assay was immunoSEQ multiplex PCR. The V and J calls and clone size come from that table; D and trimming were worked out from the DNA. The sample lists over 150,000 clones; roughly 85% were seen once. The material sequenced was peripheral blood. This TCR was sampled from a woman aged 80 or over with active or convalescent COVID-19.

The CDR3 DNA reads as TGTGCCAGCTCACAGGGGCTGAACACTGAAGCTTTCTTT. Amino acid sequence: CASSQGLNTEAFF. The genes are TRBV18 and TRBJ1-1; tentative D call: TRBD1 (5 bases). CDR1 KGHSH and CDR2 LQKENI come from the germline V gene. The CDR3 runs to 13 residues. V dropped 4 bases and J dropped 0 bases, with 6 bases sitting between them. The variable domain in full, with the rest retrieved from reference TRBV18 and TRBJ1-1, is NAGVMQNPRHLVRRRGQEARLRCSPMKGHSHVYWYRQLPEEGLKFMVYLQKENIIDESGMPKERFSAEFPKEGPSILRIQQVVRGDSAAYFCASSQGLNTEAFFGQGTRLTVV.